These 7 T cell receptor beta chains share one sample of origin, sequenced in a study of shared clonotypes between healthy human individuals. The table came from immunoSEQ multiplex PCR; TCRdb's copy has only in-frame clones and leaves some out. Among millions of clones listed, just over 90% were seen once. Sequencing was carried out using naive CD4+ T cells sorted from blood. As to subset: CD45RA+ positively selected. All receptors derive from a man between 18 and 29 years old in good health.

With respect to this clone: The sample has other DNA sequences that encode this CDR3 too. J is TRBJ2-7 and V is TRBV2, with a weak D call TRBD2 (6 bases). CDR1 and CDR2 (germline): SNHLY, FYNNEI. The CDR3 length is 15 residues. The V gene lost 4 bases and the J gene lost 0 bases, with 13 bases spanning the gap. The CDR3 sequence is CASSVGRGSSYEQYF. The CDR3, as DNA: TGTGCCAGCAGTGTTGGGCGGGGAAGCTCCTACGAGCAGTACTTC.

This rearrangement joins TRBV6-5 to TRBJ1-2; possible D gene TRBD1, 5 bases. The CDR3 is 13 residues long. The V gene lost 1 base and the J gene lost 6 bases, with 9 bases spanning the gap. Per the germline V gene, CDR1 is MNHEY and CDR2 is SVGAGI. CDR3 nucleotide sequence: TGTGCCAGCAGTTACTGGCCAGGGAATGGCTACACCTTC. Translated, it gives CASSYWPGNGYTF.

The J gene is TRBJ1-3, the V gene TRBV18, with 7 bases fitting TRBD1. The CDR3 has 16 amino acids. V lost 3 bases and J lost 1; bases outside the gene matches: 6. Germline lookup yields CDR1 KGHSH and CDR2 LQKENI. CDR3 residues: CASSPTSGGSGNTIYF. Written as DNA, the CDR3 is TGTGCCAGCTCACCTACGTCAGGGGGGTCTGGAAACACCATATATTTT.

This clone appeared once. The chain recombines TRBV19 with TRBJ1-3, with D possibly matching TRBD1 (6 bases). The germline gives CDR1 LNHDA, CDR2 SQIVND (reference sequence). This CDR3 comprises 14 residues. Deletions cut 5 bases from V and 3 bases from J, with 11 bases between. CDR3 bases: TGTGCCAGTAGTGCCGGGGGCGTTGGAAACACCATATATTTT. Protein sequence: CASSAGGVGNTIYF.

The CDR3 region is CASSRPLDTQYF. Here the CDR3 DNA reads TGTGCCAGCAGTCGTCCTTTGGATACGCAGTATTTT. The chain combines TRBV5-4 with TRBJ2-3; D remains ambiguous. V gave up 5 bases and J gave up 6 bases, with 10 bases separating them. CDR1 is SGHNT, CDR2 YYREEE, per germline (reference sequence). The CDR3 extends over 12 amino acids.

CDR3 amino acids: CASSLAMRGWDSQTQYF. CDR3 bases: TGTGCCAGCAGCTTGGCTATGCGCGGGTGGGACTCCCAGACCCAGTACTTC. The chain carries TRBV7-9 and TRBJ2-5, with D possibly matching TRBD2 (6 bases). Germline V lookup: CDR1 SEHNR, CDR2 FQNEAQ (reference sequence). V gave up 3 bases and J gave up 6 bases, with 23 bases separating them. The CDR3 totals 17 residues.

V is TRBV5-6 and J is TRBJ1-5; D unresolved. Germline V gene data show CDR1 as SGHDT and CDR2 as YYEEEE. Trimming cost V 0 bases and J 4 bases, with 8 bases left between them. The CDR3 totals 14 residues. CDR3 DNA sequence: TGTGCCAGCAGCTTGGCCGGCACGAATCAGCCCCAGCATTTT. It is translated as CASSLAGTNQPQHF.